Below, 28 T cell receptor beta chains from the same sample are listed, as sequenced in a study of blood T cell repertoires in COVID-19. This table comes from immunoSEQ multiplex PCR, and its TCRdb copy is limited to in-frame clones, with some not included. Among around 290,000 clones listed, under 90% were seen once. Sequencing was done on a sample of PBMCs or T cells enriched from blood (not recorded which). These receptors all come from a woman between 40 and 50 years old who had recovered from COVID-19.

The gene calls are TRBV7-9 and TRBJ2-1, with TRBD2 matching 14 bases. The germline V gene encodes CDR1 SEHNR and CDR2 FQNEAQ (reference sequence). CDR3 size: 15 residues. V trimming: 6 bases; J trimming: 4 bases; junction bases outside the gene matches: 2. CDR3 in amino acids: CASRWTSGRYNEQFF. In DNA, the CDR3 is TGTGCCAGCAGATGGACTAGCGGGAGGTACAATGAGCAGTTCTTC.

V is TRBV30 and J is TRBJ2-7, with D unclear. There are 11 residues in the CDR3. Trimming stripped 4 bases from V and 0 bases from J, with 4 bases between. The V gene's germline CDR1 is GTSNPN and CDR2 SVGIG (reference sequence). The chain's CDR3 is CAWTNSYEQYF. The CDR3 DNA sequence: TGTGCCTGGACCAACTCCTACGAGCAGTACTTC.

V is TRBV21-1 and J is TRBJ1-5; TRBD1 is the table's D call, not checked against the DNA. TRBV21-1 is a documented pseudogene. The CDR3 has 15 amino acids. CDR3 sequence (DNA): TGTGCCAGCAGCCAGCAGACAGTCAGGGATCAGCCCCAGCATTTT. Its protein is CASSQQTVRDQPQHF.

A remark on this clone: Other DNA sequences in the sample encode the same CDR3. J is TRBJ1-3 and V is TRBV19; tentative D call: TRBD1 (5 bases). In germline, CDR1 is LNHDA, CDR2 SQIVND (reference sequence). Trimming cost V 5 bases and J 0 bases, with 8 bases left between them. This CDR3 has 14 amino acids. CDR3 protein: CASSRGGSGNTIYF. CDR3 DNA sequence: TGTGCCAGTAGTCGGGGGGGCTCTGGAAACACCATATATTTT.

The chain carries TRBV18 and TRBJ1-1, with a tentative D call TRBD1 (6 bases). Germline lookup yields CDR1 KGHSH and CDR2 LQKENI. The CDR3 sequence is 17 residues long. V was cut by 6 bases and J by 1 base, with 21 bases left in between. DNA for the CDR3: TGTGCCAGCTCGCCCAGGGGTCGGGAGGGAGCGAACACTGAAGCTTTCTTT. Its translation is CASSPRGREGANTEAFF. Variable domain in full (rest from reference TRBV18 and TRBJ1-1): NAGVMQNPRHLVRRRGQEARLRCSPMKGHSHVYWYRQLPEEGLKFMVYLQKENIIDESGMPKERFSAEFPKEGPSILRIQQVVRGDSAAYFCASSPRGREGANTEAFFGQGTRLTVV.

The rearrangement links TRBV5-1 to TRBJ2-7; D is ambiguous. Germline V gene sequence: CDR1 SGHRS, CDR2 YFSETQ. Trimming left V 0 bases short and J 3 bases short, with 10 bases between. The CDR3 loop spans 14 amino acids. CDR3 protein: CASSLVVTSYEQYF. The CDR3 nucleotides read TGCGCCAGCAGCTTGGTTGTGACAAGCTACGAGCAGTACTTC.

The CDR3 sequence: CASSLQRGPTDTQYF. CDR3 in DNA: TGTGCCAGCAGCCTACAGCGGGGACCCACAGATACGCAGTATTTT. The rearrangement joins TRBV7-3 to TRBJ2-3, with 7 bases aligning to TRBD2. The CDR3 is 15 amino acids. With 5 bases clipped from V and 2 bases from J, the junction kept 7 bases outside the gene matches. The V gene's germline CDR1 is SGHTA and CDR2 FQGTGA.

The chain couples TRBV6-6 to TRBJ2-6, with unresolved D. The germline CDR1 and CDR2 sequences are MNHNY and SVGAGI (reference sequence). Trimming took off 5 bases at V and 0 bases at J, with 5 bases between the two ends. The CDR3 is made up of 14 amino acids. CDR3 residues: CASSISSGANVLTF. CDR3 nucleotides: TGTGCCAGCAGTATCAGCTCTGGGGCCAACGTCCTGACTTTC.

This chain connects TRBV10-3 to TRBJ2-1, with a tentative D call TRBD2 (6 bases). The germline V and J ends were trimmed by 2 bases and 0 bases, with 8 bases remaining between them. Per the germline V gene, CDR1 is ENHRY and CDR2 is SYGVKD. The CDR3 covers 15 residues. The CDR3 loop is CAISEAGPSYNEQFF. CDR3 DNA sequence: TGTGCCATCAGTGAGGCGGGACCCTCCTACAATGAGCAGTTCTTC.

Turning to this clone: Other DNA sequences in this sample translate to the same CDR3. The chain has TRBV19 and TRBJ1-5; the match to TRBD1 covers 8 bases. Germline CDR1 and CDR2: LNHDA and SQIVND (reference sequence). The V gene end was trimmed by 8 bases and the J gene end by 7 bases; junction bases not matched to a gene: 7. CDR3 length: 13 residues. The CDR3 is CASRDRGGQPQHF. CDR3 nucleotide sequence: TGTGCCAGTCGCGACAGGGGAGGGCAGCCCCAGCATTTT.

A few counts support this clone. This sequence joins TRBV10-3 and TRBJ2-7; 10 bases are a match to TRBD1. CDR1 is ENHRY and CDR2 is SYGVKD in the germline V gene. Trimming removed 4 bases from V and 5 bases from J; junction bases left unmatched: 8. CDR3 length equals 15 residues. The CDR3 reads CAISGAGTGANEQYF. CDR3 DNA sequence: TGTGCCATCAGTGGCGCCGGGACAGGGGCAAACGAGCAGTACTTC.

The rearrangement joins TRBV7-2 to TRBJ1-2, with D maybe TRBD1 (6 bases). V shed 7 bases and J shed 4 bases, with 28 bases lying between them. Germline V gene data show CDR1 as SGHTA and CDR2 as FQGNSA. The CDR3 loop spans 18 amino acids. DNA for the CDR3: TGTGCCAGCAAATCCGTATCCCCTGAGTGGGGGCAAACCTATGGCTACACCTTC. It is translated as CASKSVSPEWGQTYGYTF.

This clone was seen a handful of times. The V call is TRBV5-1, the J call TRBJ2-2, with TRBD1 matching over 7 bases. Germline V lookup: CDR1 SGHRS, CDR2 YFSETQ. The trim removed 4 bases at V and 3 bases at J, leaving 6 bases unmatched. CDR3 length: 15 residues. The CDR3 DNA reads as TGCGCCAGCAGCCAGTCGACAGGGCACACCGGGGAGCTGTTTTTT. Translated, it gives CASSQSTGHTGELFF. Variable domain in full (rest from reference TRBV5-1 and TRBJ2-2): KAGVTQTPRYLIKTRGQQVTLSCSPISGHRSVSWYQQTPGQGLQFLFEYFSETQRNKGNFPGRFSGRQFSNSRSEMNVSTLELGDSALYLCASSQSTGHTGELFFGEGSRLTVL.

The genes are TRBV7-9 and TRBJ1-5; no clear D. Germline V gene sequence: CDR1 SEHNR, CDR2 FQNEAQ (reference sequence). The V gene lost 2 bases and the J gene lost 9 bases, with 8 bases spanning the gap. The CDR3 is made up of 12 amino acids. Written as DNA, the CDR3 is TGTGCCAGCAGCTTATATCAACTGCCCCAGCATTTT. It yields the protein CASSLYQLPQHF.

The V gene is TRBV2, the J gene TRBJ1-1; no definite D call. The V and J ends lost 2 bases and 6 bases respectively, with 13 bases between them. CDR3 length: 14 amino acids. The germline CDR1 and CDR2 sequences are SNHLY and FYNNEI. Here the CDR3 reads CASSERGAGAEAFF. Written as DNA, the CDR3 is TGTGCCAGCAGTGAACGGGGTGCTGGTGCTGAAGCTTTCTTT.

This chain uses TRBV6-5 with TRBJ1-2; D might be TRBD1 (5 bases). Germline CDR1 reads MNHEY; CDR2 reads SVGAGI. The CDR3 totals 12 residues. V was pared by 8 bases and J by 3 bases, with 10 bases between. CDR3 nucleotide sequence: TGTGCCAGCCAAAGGGGCGACTATGGCTACACCTTC. Translation: CASQRGDYGYTF.

V gene TRBV3-1 (or the pseudogene TRBV3-2) combines with J gene TRBJ2-7; 9 bases are shared with TRBD1. V dropped 3 bases and J dropped 2; count of bases not matched to a gene: 11. Per germline, CDR1 LGHDT and CDR2 YNNKEL (reference sequence). The CDR3 totals 17 residues. CDR3 in DNA: TGTGCCAGCAGCCATTTCTTCCCGGGACAGGGCCCCTACGAGCAGTACTTC. It yields the protein CASSHFFPGQGPYEQYF.

The chain is built from TRBV18 and TRBJ2-1; tentative D call: TRBD1 (6 bases). Germline V lookup: CDR1 KGHSH, CDR2 LQKENI. The V gene lost 3 bases and the J gene lost 4 bases, with 13 bases spanning the gap. The CDR3 is made up of 15 amino acids. CDR3 sequence (DNA): TGTGCCAGCTCACCTTCAAACAGGGAATACAATGAGCAGTTCTTC. Translated, it gives CASSPSNREYNEQFF.

The J gene is TRBJ2-1, the V gene TRBV5-1; 12 bases match TRBD2. In germline, CDR1 is SGHRS, CDR2 YFSETQ. V gave up 4 bases and J gave up 1 base; unmatched junction bases: 6. This CDR3 comprises 17 residues. This CDR3 is CASSPTSGGLSYNEQFF. The CDR3 DNA reads TGCGCCAGCAGCCCTACTAGCGGGGGGCTTTCCTACAATGAGCAGTTCTTC.

The V and J genes are TRBV19 and TRBJ1-5; D not resolved. V dropped 8 bases and J dropped 4 bases, with 12 bases sitting between them. The CDR3 sequence is 13 residues long. Germline V gene lookup returns CDR1 LNHDA and CDR2 SQIVND (reference sequence). The CDR3 sequence: CASGEEVNQPQHF. CDR3 in DNA: TGTGCCAGTGGAGAGGAGGTGAATCAGCCCCAGCATTTT.

The rearrangement joins TRBV24-1 to TRBJ2-3; a possible D gene is TRBD2 (6 bases). CDR1 and CDR2 (germline): KGHDR, SFDVKD. The V and J ends lost 7 bases and 5 bases respectively, with 15 bases between them. The CDR3 is 14 residues long. This chain's CDR3 is CATSPGTRRDTQYF. The CDR3 DNA sequence: TGTGCCACCAGCCCCGGGACTCGGAGAGATACGCAGTATTTT.

This sequence joins TRBV29-1 and TRBJ1-2, with D unclear. V lost 4 bases and J 2 bases, leaving 8 bases between the germline ends. CDR1 is SQVTM, CDR2 ANQGSEA, per germline. The CDR3 runs 12 residues. This CDR3 is CSVGAPNYGYTF. As DNA, the CDR3 is TGCAGCGTTGGGGCTCCCAACTATGGCTACACCTTC.

This chain links TRBV7-9 with TRBJ1-1; TRBD1 agrees at 10 bases. Per germline, CDR1 SEHNR and CDR2 FQNEAQ (reference sequence). The CDR3 has 15 residues. Trimming removed 4 bases from V and 4 bases from J; junction bases left unmatched: 6. The CDR3 bases are TGTGCCAGCAGCTCGACGGACAGGGGGAGCACTGAAGCTTTCTTT. Protein product: CASSSTDRGSTEAFF.

V gene TRBV3-1 (or the pseudogene TRBV3-2) combines with J gene TRBJ1-1, with 7 bases lining up with TRBD1. Germline values: CDR1 LGHDT, CDR2 YNNKEL (reference sequence). J was trimmed by 7 bases and V by 4 bases; bases with no gene match: 6. This CDR3 has 13 residues. The CDR3 loop is CASSPTGSIEAFF. The CDR3 region has the DNA TGTGCCAGCAGCCCGACAGGGTCTATTGAAGCTTTCTTT.

This clone has only a few counts. The J gene is TRBJ2-1, the V gene TRBV30; a weak D match, TRBD2 (7 bases). CDR3 size: 15 residues. V was trimmed by 0 bases and J by 6 bases, leaving 15 bases between them. The germline V gene has CDR1 GTSNPN and CDR2 SVGIG (reference sequence). The CDR3 nucleotides read TGTGCCTGGAGTGTTCAGCGGGGAGGGGGCAATGAGCAGTTCTTC. Its protein is CAWSVQRGGGNEQFF.

This clone was seen only once. Here the CDR3 reads CASKGGSEAFF. The CDR3, as DNA: TGTGCCAGCAAGGGAGGGTCTGAAGCTTTCTTT. The chain has TRBV6-5 and TRBJ1-1; D unresolved. This CDR3 region has 11 residues. The V end was cut by 7 bases, the J end by 6 bases, with 9 bases between. Germline CDR1 reads MNHEY; CDR2 reads SVGAGI.

V and J are TRBV5-5 and TRBJ2-7; 8 nucleotides align to TRBD1. J was trimmed by 5 bases and V by 4 bases; bases with no gene match: 14. The CDR3 length is 16 residues. Germline lookup yields CDR1 SGHKS and CDR2 YYEKEE (reference sequence). CDR3 sequence reads: CASSPPIETGAHEQYF. CDR3 DNA: TGTGCCAGCAGCCCCCCGATCGAGACAGGGGCCCACGAGCAGTACTTC.

V usage is TRBV7-2 and J usage is TRBJ2-7; TRBD2 aligns across 7 bases. CDR3 length equals 19 residues. V trimming: 0 bases; J trimming: 0 bases; junction bases outside the gene matches: 14. Germline CDR1 reads SGHTA; CDR2 reads FQGNSA. CDR3 sequence (DNA): TGTGCCAGCAGCTTAGCGGGCCTGTCGGGAGGACGAAGCTCCTACGAGCAGTACTTC. Translating gives CASSLAGLSGGRSSYEQYF.